Listed here are 15 T cell receptor beta chains from one sample, sequenced in a study of shared clonotypes between healthy human individuals. The method was immunoSEQ multiplex PCR; TCRdb's version includes in-frame clones alone and lacks a portion of them. The data show 450,000 to 600,000 clones, 60% to 85% seen once. Sequenced: PBMCs. The receptors were gathered from a woman in her 40s in good health. Some clones in this sample may be carry-over from other donors' samples.

The V call is TRBV5-1, the J call TRBJ2-1; D is unclear. The V gene's germline CDR1 is SGHRS and CDR2 YFSETQ. The V end lost 2 bases, the J end lost 0 bases, and 12 bases lay between the germline ends. The CDR3 contains 16 residues. The CDR3 loop is CASSLTAHSSYNEQFF. The CDR3 DNA reads as TGCGCCAGCAGCTTAACCGCGCATAGCTCCTACAATGAGCAGTTCTTC.

V is TRBV27 and J is TRBJ2-1; 8 bases align to TRBD2. The CDR3 loop spans 16 amino acids. Germline V lookup: CDR1 MNHEY, CDR2 SMNVEV (reference sequence). After removal of 2 bases from V and 2 bases from J, the junction contained 5 bases not matched to a gene. CDR3 coding DNA: TGTGCCAGCAGTTTAACTAGCGGCCCCCCCTACAATGAGCAGTTCTTC. Its translation: CASSLTSGPPYNEQFF.

This clone has just a few counts. The chain uses TRBV30 and TRBJ2-3, with TRBD1 as a possible D gene (5 bases). Per the germline V gene, CDR1 is GTSNPN and CDR2 is SVGIG (reference sequence). There are 13 residues in the CDR3. The germline V and J ends were trimmed by 2 bases and 2 bases, with 8 bases remaining between them. In nucleotides, the CDR3 is TGTGCCTGGAGTTTGACAGACACAGATACGCAGTATTTT. It translates to CAWSLTDTDTQYF. Full variable domain (remainder filled in from reference TRBV30 and TRBJ2-3): SQTIHQWPATLVQPVGSPLSLECTVEGTSNPNLYWYRQAAGRGLQLLFYSVGIGQISSEVPQNLSASRPQDRQFILSSKKLLLSDSGFYLCAWSLTDTDTQYFGPGTRLTVL.

This chain joins TRBV9 and TRBJ2-1; D is uncertain. The CDR3 runs to 14 residues. Trimming left V 4 bases short and J 7 bases short, with 15 bases between. The germline V gene has CDR1 SGDLS and CDR2 YYNGEE. CDR3 bases: TGTGCCAGCAGCCCAAGACTTTCCAGAAATGAGCAGTTCTTC. This encodes CASSPRLSRNEQFF.

This chain joins TRBV7-6 and TRBJ2-1, with TRBD2 identical over 13 bases. After removal of 5 bases from V and 4 bases from J, the junction contained 11 bases not matched to a gene. The CDR3 contains 18 residues. Looked up from germline, CDR1 is SGHVS and CDR2 is FNYEAQ. CDR3 amino acids: CASSHGLAGDAIYNEQFF. In DNA, the CDR3 is TGTGCCAGCAGCCATGGACTAGCGGGAGACGCGATTTACAATGAGCAGTTCTTC. The entire variable domain, with the rest obtained from reference TRBV7-6 and TRBJ2-1, is as follows: GAGVSQSPRYKVTKRGQDVALRCDPISGHVSLYWYRQALGQGPEFLTYFNYEAQQDKSGLPNDRFSAERPEGSISTLTIQRTEQRDSAMYRCASSHGLAGDAIYNEQFFGPGTRLTVL.

This clone was observed a handful of times. Other nucleotide sequences from this sample produce the same CDR3. The CDR3 loop reads CASRAGADTQYF. CDR3 coding DNA: TGTGCCAGCAGGGCAGGGGCAGATACGCAGTATTTT. The chain joins TRBV2 to TRBJ2-3, with D possibly TRBD1 on 6 matching bases. Germline values: CDR1 SNHLY, CDR2 FYNNEI. The CDR3 has 12 amino acids. V was cut by 6 bases and J by 4 bases, with 8 bases left in between.

CDR3 coding DNA: TGTGCCAGCACCATAAGTGCGGCTATTGGTGCCGGGGAGCTGTTTTTT. Encoded protein: CASTISAAIGAGELFF. The gene calls are TRBV28 and TRBJ2-2; D gene ambiguous. The V end was cut by 7 bases, the J end by 6 bases, with 21 bases between. Looked up from germline, CDR1 is MDHEN and CDR2 is SYDVKM. This CDR3 region has 16 residues.

The chain has TRBV10-3 and TRBJ2-3, with 8 bases that match TRBD2. Germline CDR1 and CDR2: ENHRY and SYGVKD. V was clipped by 6 bases and J by 6 bases; unmatched bases: 8. The CDR3 runs 14 residues. DNA of the CDR3: TGTGCCATCAGACCAGGGACTAGTGGCGATACGCAGTATTTT. Translated, it gives CAIRPGTSGDTQYF.

The chain combines TRBV7-6 with TRBJ2-7, with 9 bases identical to TRBD2. J gave up 3 bases and V 4 bases, and 13 bases lay outside the gene matches. Germline V gene sequence: CDR1 SGHVS, CDR2 FNYEAQ. The CDR3 covers 17 residues. CDR3 amino acids: CASSSGTSLIPDYEQYF. CDR3 DNA: TGTGCCAGCAGCTCCGGGACTAGCTTAATTCCTGACTACGAGCAGTACTTC.

This chain links TRBV7-2 with TRBJ2-7; TRBD2 matches 8 bases. There are 15 residues in the CDR3. Looked up from germline, CDR1 is SGHTA and CDR2 is FQGNSA. V shed 5 bases, J shed 2 bases, and the junction held 8 bases outside the gene matches. The CDR3 spells CASSQFSGGAYEQYF. CDR3 sequence (DNA): TGTGCCAGCAGCCAATTTTCCGGGGGGGCCTACGAGCAGTACTTC.

The chain links TRBV5-4 to TRBJ2-2; D gene unclear. V lost 2 bases and J lost 7, with 9 bases in between. Germline values: CDR1 SGHNT, CDR2 YYREEE (reference sequence). The CDR3 sequence is 13 residues long. DNA for the CDR3: TGTGCCAGCAGCTTTATATCGAACGGGGAGCTGTTTTTT. Protein sequence: CASSFISNGELFF. The complete variable domain, with remaining parts taken from reference TRBV5-4 and TRBJ2-2, reads ETGVTQSPTHLIKTRGQQVTLRCSSQSGHNTVSWYQQALGQGPQFIFQYYREEENGRGNFPPRFSGLQFPNYSSELNVNALELDDSALYLCASSFISNGELFFGEGSRLTVL.

This chain uses TRBV28 with TRBJ2-7, with 14 bases fitting TRBD2. J gave up 2 bases and V 7 bases, and 4 bases lay outside the gene matches. The CDR3 is made up of 15 amino acids. Per the germline V gene, CDR1 is MDHEN and CDR2 is SYDVKM. The CDR3 loop reads CASNPGLAGAYEQYF. The CDR3 coding sequence is TGTGCCAGCAATCCGGGACTAGCGGGAGCCTACGAGCAGTACTTC.

The chain recombines TRBV15 with TRBJ2-1; no clear D gene. The CDR3 length is 15 residues. Deletions cut 1 base from V and 0 bases from J, with 7 bases between. Germline V gives CDR1 LNHNV, CDR2 YYDKDF (reference sequence). The CDR3 nucleotides read TGTGCCACCAGCAGAGGTTTAAGCTCCTACAATGAGCAGTTCTTC. Its translation is CATSRGLSSYNEQFF.

CDR3 in DNA: TGCGCCAGCAGCTCCCTGCCTACGAGCCCTGAAGCTTTCTTT. Translating gives CASSSLPTSPEAFF. The J gene is TRBJ1-1, the V gene TRBV5-1; D gene uncertain. Trimming left V 3 bases short and J 6 bases short, with 15 bases between. CDR3 size: 14 residues. The germline gives CDR1 SGHRS, CDR2 YFSETQ. Looking up the rest from reference TRBV5-1 and TRBJ1-1 gives the full variable domain: KAGVTQTPRYLIKTRGQQVTLSCSPISGHRSVSWYQQTPGQGLQFLFEYFSETQRNKGNFPGRFSGRQFSNSRSEMNVSTLELGDSALYLCASSSLPTSPEAFFGQGTRLTVV.

This chain joins TRBV7-3 and TRBJ2-7; 7 nucleotides align to TRBD1. Germline values: CDR1 SGHTA, CDR2 FQGTGA. V gave up 1 base and J gave up 4 bases; unmatched junction bases: 1. The CDR3 has 13 residues. The CDR3 here is CASSLRGQYEQYF. CDR3 DNA: TGTGCCAGCAGCTTAAGGGGACAGTACGAGCAGTACTTC. The entire variable domain, with the rest obtained from reference TRBV7-3 and TRBJ2-7, is as follows: GAGVSQTPSNKVTEKGKYVELRCDPISGHTALYWYRQSLGQGPEFLIYFQGTGAADDSGLPNDRFFAVRPEGSVSTLKIQRTERGDSAVYLCASSLRGQYEQYFGPGTRLTVT.